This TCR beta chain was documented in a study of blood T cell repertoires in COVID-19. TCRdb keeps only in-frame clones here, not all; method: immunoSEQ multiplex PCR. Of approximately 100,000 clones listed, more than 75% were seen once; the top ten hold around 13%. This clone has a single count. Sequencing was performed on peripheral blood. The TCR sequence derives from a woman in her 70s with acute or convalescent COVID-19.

CDR3: CASSQDKASGSETQYF. The DNA for the CDR3 is TGTGCCAGCAGCCAAGATAAGGCTAGCGGGTCGGAGACCCAGTACTTC. The gene calls are TRBV4-2 and TRBJ2-5, with 8 bases that match TRBD2. The germline V gene has CDR1 LGHNA and CDR2 YNFKEQ. V dropped 0 bases and J dropped 5; count of bases not matched to a gene: 8. The CDR3 length is 16 residues.